This entry describes one TCR beta chain. The entry originates in a study of blood T cell repertoires in COVID-19. On the study more broadly: Acute and convalescent COVID-19 samples came from the United States, Italy and Spain. PBMCs, B-cell-depleted T cells, or T cells provided the cDNA or gDNA that made up the material.

Study processing details: Reference gene primer amplification yielded estimated nucleated cell counts. TCRdb keeps only in-frame clones here, not all; method: immunoSEQ multiplex PCR. V and J calls and clone size are as listed in that table; D and trimming were resolved from the DNA. The sample holds tens of thousands of clones, about 90% seen once. In germline, CDR1 is SGHTA, CDR2 FQGNSA. Deletions cut 1 base from V and 3 bases from J, with 6 bases between. CDR3 length: 13 amino acids. V gene TRBV7-2 combines with J gene TRBJ2-5; the D is unclear. Sequences were obtained from peripheral blood. This clonotype was obtained from a human donor in a cohort sampled during active COVID-19. CDR3 in amino acids: CASSLVVEETQYF. The CDR3, as DNA: TGTGCCAGCAGCTTAGTAGTTGAAGAGACCCAGTACTTC.